The 17 T cell receptor beta chains in this list originate from one sample, sequenced in a study of blood T cells in healthy people across ages. PCR was performed a second time for about 7 to 11 cycles using a sample-barcoded 5' primer and a J-beta primer mix. TCRdb recomputed calls from the 5' RACE reads with MiXCR, one row per CDR3 protein. The data show around 850,000 distinct CDR3 sequences, 36% seen once. What was sequenced was blood. The source of these receptors is a man between 18 and 35 years old in good health.

Notes on this clonotype: Just one base apart from a much larger clone, this may be a read error. The chain links TRBV7-2 to TRBJ1-2; TRBD1 might be the D (5 bases). Germline V gives CDR1 SGHTA, CDR2 FQGNSA. The CDR3 is 16 residues long. This chain's CDR3 is CASSLVARGPSYDYTF. The CDR3 DNA follows: TGTGCCAGCAGCTTAGTCGCCCGGGGCCCCTCTTATGACTACACCTTC.

The chain couples TRBV20-1 to TRBJ1-4; D not certain. CDR1 and CDR2 (germline): DFQATT, SNEGSKA (reference sequence). V lost 8 bases to trimming and J lost 8 bases, with 18 bases between them. The CDR3 totals 13 residues. This CDR3 is CSPKAGWEEKLFF. CDR3 in DNA: TGCAGTCCGAAGGCCGGGTGGGAGGAAAAACTGTTTTTT.

Worth noting for this clonotype: Just one base apart from a much larger clone, this may be a read error. The chain uses TRBV7-2 and TRBJ2-1, with D possibly matching TRBD1 (6 bases). V shed 5 bases and J shed 0 bases, with 11 bases lying between them. The CDR3 loop spans 15 amino acids. CDR1 and CDR2 from the germline V gene are SGHTA and FQGNSA. CDR3 in amino acids: CASSKPGVSYNEQFF. CDR3 nucleotides: TGTGCCAGCAGCAAACCAGGGGTCTCCTACAATGAGCAGTTCTTC.

This clonotype was seen repeatedly, ten times or more. The gene calls are TRBV7-2 and TRBJ2-1; D is unresolved. V lost 1 base to trimming and J lost 0 bases, with 7 bases between them. Germline V gene sequence: CDR1 SGHTA, CDR2 FQGNSA. The CDR3 has 15 amino acids. Written as DNA, the CDR3 is TGTGCCAGCAGCTTAGTTGCGCTCTCCTACAATGAGCAGTTCTTC. Its protein product is CASSLVALSYNEQFF.

The chain joins TRBV2 to TRBJ2-7, with a tentative D call TRBD2 (6 bases). Trimming pared 7 bases from V and 7 bases from J, leaving 14 bases between. Germline CDR1 and CDR2: SNHLY and FYNNEI. The CDR3 sequence is 12 residues long. CDR3 loop: CASNREHNEQYF. The CDR3 DNA reads as TGTGCCAGCAATCGGGAGCACAATGAGCAGTACTTC.

Comment on this clonotype: A much larger clonotype is one base distant, so this may be a read error. The chain uses TRBV7-9 and TRBJ2-7; D is perhaps TRBD1 (5 bases). This CDR3 is built from 14 residues. CDR1 and CDR2 (germline): SEHNR, FQNEAQ (reference sequence). As DNA, the CDR3 is TGTGCCGGCAGCCCACCACTGGGGCCCTACGAGCAGTACTTC. It specifies CAGSPPLGPYEQYF.

This chain links TRBV4-2 with TRBJ2-6, with no clear D. Trimming stripped 4 bases from V and 0 bases from J, with 19 bases between. Per germline, CDR1 LGHNA and CDR2 YNFKEQ. CDR3 length: 19 residues. DNA for the CDR3: TGTGCCAGCAGCCCGGGCTCTGGAGTAGGGTACTCTGGGGCCAACGTCCTGACTTTC. Translation gives CASSPGSGVGYSGANVLTF.

The chain has TRBV7-8 and TRBJ2-1, with D possibly being TRBD1 or TRBD2 (5 bases each). Trimming took 5 bases from V and 13 from J, leaving 33 bases between them. The CDR3 extends over 18 amino acids. Per the germline V gene, CDR1 is SGHVS and CDR2 is FQNEAQ. CDR3 protein: CASSQHLRDPRPFETQFF. CDR3 DNA: TGTGCCAGCAGCCAGCACCTCCGGGACCCACGGCCCTTTGAGACCCAGTTCTTC.

This clonotype appeared many times. V usage is TRBV6-5 and J usage is TRBJ1-2, with 7 bases matching TRBD1. The V gene's germline CDR1 is MNHEY and CDR2 SVGAGI. Losses at the gene ends were 4 bases for V and 3 bases for J; bases not matched to a gene: 8. CDR3 length: 15 amino acids. This CDR3 reads CASSSRQGRDYGYTF. The CDR3 DNA follows: TGTGCCAGCAGTTCGCGACAGGGAAGGGACTATGGCTACACCTTC.

Notes on this clonotype: Since the CDR3 does not end with the conserved phenylalanine or tryptophan, this likely comes from a read error. The CDR3: CASSLTSGGYEQYL. The CDR3 nucleotides read TGTGCCAGCAGCCTTACTAGCGGGGGCTACGAGCAGTACTTA. The rearrangement links TRBV12-3 or TRBV12-4 to TRBJ2-5, with 11 bases aligning to TRBD2. The tail of the sequence fits TRBJ2-7 better, so the J call may be wrong. This CDR3 region has 14 residues.

The sample holds one count of this clonotype. J is TRBJ2-2 and V is TRBV27, with 14 nucleotides matching TRBD2. The CDR3 is 16 residues long. Looked up from germline, CDR1 is MNHEY and CDR2 is SMNVEV (reference sequence). Trimming cost V 5 bases and J 7 bases; bases outside gene matches: 6. The CDR3 region has the DNA TGTGCCAGCAGTCGACTAGCGGGGGGGATGAACGGGGAGCTGTTTTTT. It specifies CASSRLAGGMNGELFF.

This clonotype was counted a few times. The rearrangement links TRBV2 to TRBJ2-5; 7 bases align to TRBD2. The V segment lost 7 bases and the J segment 0 bases; nucleotides outside the gene matches: 5. This CDR3 comprises 14 residues. The V gene's germline CDR1 is SNHLY and CDR2 FYNNEI. The CDR3 protein is CASTRGRNQETQYF. In nucleotides, the CDR3 is TGTGCCAGCACGCGGGGGAGAAACCAAGAGACCCAGTACTTC.

This clonotype has more than one count but fewer than ten. The chain carries TRBV4-3 and TRBJ1-5; D is undetermined. The CDR3 runs to 15 residues. Germline values: CDR1 LGHNA, CDR2 YSLEER. V was cut by 2 bases and J by 1 base, with 9 bases left in between. The DNA of the CDR3 is TGCGCCAGCAGCCAATCCCTAGCAAGCAATCAGCCCCAGCATTTT. This encodes CASSQSLASNQPQHF.

In its sample, this clonotype was seen many times. The chain uses TRBV7-9 and TRBJ1-1; TRBD1 is a possible D gene (5 bases). CDR3 length: 14 amino acids. Trimming took off 1 base at V and 1 base at J, with 7 bases between the two ends. Per the germline V gene, CDR1 is SEHNR and CDR2 is FQNEAQ (reference sequence). The CDR3 spells CASSLGGENTEAFF. Here the CDR3 DNA reads TGTGCCAGCAGCTTAGGGGGGGAGAACACTGAAGCTTTCTTT.

The table lists this clonotype with many counts. The V gene is TRBV29-1, the J gene TRBJ1-4, with D hard to call. Germline CDR1 and CDR2: SQVTM and ANQGSEA. CDR3 length: 14 residues. Trimming removed 6 bases at V and 3 bases at J, with 14 bases between. In nucleotides, the CDR3 is TGCAGCGTAAGGCAGTCGGGTGCTAATGAAAAACTGTTTTTT. It encodes CSVRQSGANEKLFF. The full variable domain, with the rest looked up from reference TRBV29-1 and TRBJ1-4, is SAVISQKPSRDICQRGTSLTIQCQVDSQVTMMFWYRQQPGQSLTLIATANQGSEATYESGFVIDKFPISRPNLTFSTLTVSNMSPEDSSIYLCSVRQSGANEKLFFGSGTQLSVL.

The V call is TRBV5-6, the J call TRBJ1-6; tentative D call: TRBD1 (5 bases). The germline gives CDR1 SGHDT, CDR2 YYEEEE. CDR3 length equals 16 residues. Trimming removed 4 bases from V and 0 bases from J, with 11 bases in between. The CDR3 bases are TGTGCCAGCAGCCAAACGGGGGTCTCCTATAATTCACCCCTCCACTTT. Translation: CASSQTGVSYNSPLHF.

This clonotype has more than one count but fewer than ten. The V gene is TRBV12-3 or TRBV12-4, the J gene TRBJ1-1, with D unclear. Trimming stripped 0 bases from V and 0 bases from J, with 5 bases between. This CDR3 spans 14 amino acids. For the CDR3, the DNA is TGTGCCAGCAGTTTAGCTCAGTTGAACACTGAAGCTTTCTTT. This encodes CASSLAQLNTEAFF.